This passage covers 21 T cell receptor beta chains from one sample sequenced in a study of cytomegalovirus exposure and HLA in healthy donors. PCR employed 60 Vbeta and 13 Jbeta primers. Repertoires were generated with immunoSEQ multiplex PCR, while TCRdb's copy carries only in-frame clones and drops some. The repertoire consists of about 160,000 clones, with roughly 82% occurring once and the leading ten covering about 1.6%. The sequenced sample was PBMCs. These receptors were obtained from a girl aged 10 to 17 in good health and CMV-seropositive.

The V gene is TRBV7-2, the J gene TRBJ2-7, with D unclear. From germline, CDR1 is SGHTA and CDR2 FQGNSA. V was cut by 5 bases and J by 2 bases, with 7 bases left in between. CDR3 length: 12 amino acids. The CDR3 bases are TGTGCCAGCAGCCCAGATGCCTACGAGCAGTACTTC. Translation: CASSPDAYEQYF.

CDR3: CASSLVEGFSEAFF. CDR3 DNA: TGTGCCAGCAGCTTAGTTGAGGGATTCTCTGAAGCTTTCTTT. V usage is TRBV7-2 and J usage is TRBJ1-1; unclear D gene. The germline V gene encodes CDR1 SGHTA and CDR2 FQGNSA. This CDR3 region has 14 residues. With 1 base removed from V and 6 bases from J, the gap between germline ends came to 12 bases.

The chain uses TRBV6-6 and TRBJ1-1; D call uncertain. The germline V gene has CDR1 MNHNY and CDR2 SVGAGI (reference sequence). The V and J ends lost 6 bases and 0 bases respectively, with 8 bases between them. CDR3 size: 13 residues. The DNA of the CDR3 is TGTGCCAGCAGCAGGACTTTGAACACTGAAGCTTTCTTT. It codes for CASSRTLNTEAFF.

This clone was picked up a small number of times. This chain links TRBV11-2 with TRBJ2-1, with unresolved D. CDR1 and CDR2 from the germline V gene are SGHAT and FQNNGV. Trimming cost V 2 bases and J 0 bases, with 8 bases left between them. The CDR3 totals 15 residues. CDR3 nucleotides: TGTGCCAGCAGCTTATTCCAGGCCTCCTACAATGAGCAGTTCTTC. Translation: CASSLFQASYNEQFF.

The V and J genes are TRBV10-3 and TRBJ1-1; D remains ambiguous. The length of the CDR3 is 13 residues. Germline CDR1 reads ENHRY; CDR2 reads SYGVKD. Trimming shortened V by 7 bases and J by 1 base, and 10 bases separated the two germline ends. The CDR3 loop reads CAITGEGNTEAFF. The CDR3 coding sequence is TGTGCCATCACCGGGGAGGGGAACACTGAAGCTTTCTTT.

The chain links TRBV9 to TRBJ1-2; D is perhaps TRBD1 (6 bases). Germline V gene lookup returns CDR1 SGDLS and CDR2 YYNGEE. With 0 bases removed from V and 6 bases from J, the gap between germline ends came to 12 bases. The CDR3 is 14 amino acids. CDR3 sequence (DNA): TGTGCCAGCAGCGTAGTAGGGGGAGCCCATGGCTACACCTTC. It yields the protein CASSVVGGAHGYTF.

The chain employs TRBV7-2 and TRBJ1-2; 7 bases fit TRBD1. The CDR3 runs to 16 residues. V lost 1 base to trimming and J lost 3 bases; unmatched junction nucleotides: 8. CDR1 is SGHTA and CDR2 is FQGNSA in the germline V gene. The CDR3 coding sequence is TGTGCCAGCAGCTTAGTTCCTACAGGGGATGACTATGGCTACACCTTC. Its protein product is CASSLVPTGDDYGYTF. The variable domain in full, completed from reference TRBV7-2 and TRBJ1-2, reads GAGVSQSPSNKVTEKGKDVELRCDPISGHTALYWYRQSLGQGLEFLIYFQGNSAPDKSGLPSDRFSAERTGGSVSTLTIQRTQQEDSAVYLCASSLVPTGDDYGYTFGSGTRLTVV.

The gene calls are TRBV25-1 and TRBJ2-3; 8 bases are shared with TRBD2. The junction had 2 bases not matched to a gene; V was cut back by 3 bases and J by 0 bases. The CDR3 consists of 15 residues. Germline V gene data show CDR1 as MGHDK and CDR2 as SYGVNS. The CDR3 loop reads CASSEKRGSTDTQYF. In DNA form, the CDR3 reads TGTGCCAGCAGTGAGAAGCGGGGGAGCACAGATACGCAGTATTTT.

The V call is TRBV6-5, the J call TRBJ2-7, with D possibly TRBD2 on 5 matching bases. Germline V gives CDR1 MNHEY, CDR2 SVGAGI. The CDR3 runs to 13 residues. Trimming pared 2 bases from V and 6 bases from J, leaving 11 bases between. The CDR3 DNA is TGTGCCAGCAGTTACGGGGTTGAGGGCGAGCAGTACTTC. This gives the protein CASSYGVEGEQYF.

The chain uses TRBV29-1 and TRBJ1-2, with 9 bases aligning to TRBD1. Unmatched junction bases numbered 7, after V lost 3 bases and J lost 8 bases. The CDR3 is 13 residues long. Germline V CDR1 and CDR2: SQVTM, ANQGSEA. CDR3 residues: CSVDSGTGPGYTF. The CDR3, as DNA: TGCAGCGTTGATTCCGGGACAGGGCCCGGCTACACCTTC.

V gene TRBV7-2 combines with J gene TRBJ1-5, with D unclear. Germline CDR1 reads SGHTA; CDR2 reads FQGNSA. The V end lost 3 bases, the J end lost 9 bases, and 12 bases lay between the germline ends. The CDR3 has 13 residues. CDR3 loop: CASSLAGFAPQHF. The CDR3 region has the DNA TGTGCCAGCAGCTTGGCCGGGTTCGCGCCCCAGCATTTT.

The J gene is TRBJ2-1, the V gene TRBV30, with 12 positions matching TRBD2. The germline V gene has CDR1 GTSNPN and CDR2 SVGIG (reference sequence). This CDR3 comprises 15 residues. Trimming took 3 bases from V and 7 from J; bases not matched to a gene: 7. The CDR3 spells CAWRLAGGPGNEQFF. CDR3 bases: TGTGCCTGGAGGCTAGCGGGGGGGCCTGGAAATGAGCAGTTCTTC.

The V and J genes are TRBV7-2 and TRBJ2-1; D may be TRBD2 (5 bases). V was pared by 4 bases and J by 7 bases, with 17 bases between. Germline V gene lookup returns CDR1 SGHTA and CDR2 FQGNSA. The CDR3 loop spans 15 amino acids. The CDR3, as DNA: TGTGCCAGCAGCTATCTCCGGCCGCGGGTGAATGAGCAGTTCTTC. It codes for CASSYLRPRVNEQFF.

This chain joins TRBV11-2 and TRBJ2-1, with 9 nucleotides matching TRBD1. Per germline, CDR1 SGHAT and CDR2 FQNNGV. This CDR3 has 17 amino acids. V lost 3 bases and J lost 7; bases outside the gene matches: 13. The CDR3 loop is CASSLEGTGTGFNEQFF. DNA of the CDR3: TGTGCCAGCAGCTTGGAGGGAACCGGGACAGGGTTTAATGAGCAGTTCTTC.

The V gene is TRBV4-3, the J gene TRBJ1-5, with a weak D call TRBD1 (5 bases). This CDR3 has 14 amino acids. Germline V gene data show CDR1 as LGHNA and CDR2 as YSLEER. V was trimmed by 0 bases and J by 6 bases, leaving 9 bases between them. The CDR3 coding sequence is TGCGCCAGCAGCCAAGATAGGGGCACTCAGCCCCAGCATTTT. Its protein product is CASSQDRGTQPQHF.

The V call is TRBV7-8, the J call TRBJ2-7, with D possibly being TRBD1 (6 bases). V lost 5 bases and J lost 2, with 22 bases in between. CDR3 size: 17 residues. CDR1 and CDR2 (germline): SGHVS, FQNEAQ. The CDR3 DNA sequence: TGTGCCAGCAGCCCAACTATGGGGACACTTTCCACCTACGAGCAGTACTTC. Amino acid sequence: CASSPTMGTLSTYEQYF.

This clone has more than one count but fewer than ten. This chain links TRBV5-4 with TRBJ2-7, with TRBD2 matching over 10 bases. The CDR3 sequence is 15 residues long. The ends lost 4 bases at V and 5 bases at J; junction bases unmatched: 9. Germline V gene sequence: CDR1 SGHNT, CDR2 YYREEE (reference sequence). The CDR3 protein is CASSTGGLAGDEQYF. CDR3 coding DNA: TGTGCCAGCAGCACGGGAGGCCTAGCGGGGGACGAGCAGTACTTC.

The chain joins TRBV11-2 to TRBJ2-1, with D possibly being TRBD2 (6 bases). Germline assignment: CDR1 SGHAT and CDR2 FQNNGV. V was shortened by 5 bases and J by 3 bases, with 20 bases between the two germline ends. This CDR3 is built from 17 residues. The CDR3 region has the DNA TGTGCCAGCAGCCCGCTCTCGGGAGCGTCAAACTACAATGAGCAGTTCTTC. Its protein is CASSPLSGASNYNEQFF.

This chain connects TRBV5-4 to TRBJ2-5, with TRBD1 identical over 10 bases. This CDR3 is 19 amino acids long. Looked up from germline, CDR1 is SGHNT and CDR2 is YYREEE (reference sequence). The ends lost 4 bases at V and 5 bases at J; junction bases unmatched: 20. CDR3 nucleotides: TGTGCCAGCAGCAATCGACCGGGACAGGGGTTGGGCCTAGGGGAGACCCAGTACTTC. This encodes CASSNRPGQGLGLGETQYF.

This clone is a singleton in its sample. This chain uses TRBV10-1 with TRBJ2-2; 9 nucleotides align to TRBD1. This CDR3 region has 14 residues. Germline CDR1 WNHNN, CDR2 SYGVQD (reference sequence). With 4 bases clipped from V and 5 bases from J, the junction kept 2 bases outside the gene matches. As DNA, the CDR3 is TGCGCCAGCAGTGGGGACAGGGAAACCGGGGAGCTGTTTTTT. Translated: CASSGDRETGELFF.

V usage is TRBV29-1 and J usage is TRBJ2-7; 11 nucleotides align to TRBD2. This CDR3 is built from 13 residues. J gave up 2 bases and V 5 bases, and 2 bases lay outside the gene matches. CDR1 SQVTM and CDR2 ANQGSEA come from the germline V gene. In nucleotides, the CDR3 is TGCAGCGTTACTAGCGGGGGTACCTACGAGCAGTACTTC. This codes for CSVTSGGTYEQYF.